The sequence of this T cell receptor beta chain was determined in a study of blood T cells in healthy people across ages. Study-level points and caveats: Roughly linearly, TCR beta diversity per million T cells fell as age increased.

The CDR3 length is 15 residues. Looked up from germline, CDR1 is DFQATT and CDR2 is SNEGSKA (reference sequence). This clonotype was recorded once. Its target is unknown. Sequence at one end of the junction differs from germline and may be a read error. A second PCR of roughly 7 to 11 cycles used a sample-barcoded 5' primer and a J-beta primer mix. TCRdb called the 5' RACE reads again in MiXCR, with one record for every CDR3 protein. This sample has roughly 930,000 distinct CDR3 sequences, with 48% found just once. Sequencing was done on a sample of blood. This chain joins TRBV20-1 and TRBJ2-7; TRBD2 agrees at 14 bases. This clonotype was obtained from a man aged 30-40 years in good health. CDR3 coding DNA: TGCGGTGCAACGGGACTAGCGGGGGACCGCTACGAGCAGTACTTC. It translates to CGATGLAGDRYEQYF.